The entry that follows covers one TCR beta chain sequence. Clones were sequenced by immunoSEQ multiplex PCR, and TCRdb holds only the in-frame ones, with some missing. Of some 99,000 clones in the sample, 90% were seen once. The length of the CDR3 is 16 residues. Germline V lookup: CDR1 GTSNPN, CDR2 SVGIG (reference sequence). Trimming stripped 2 bases from V and 3 bases from J, with 16 bases between. The sample is drawn from a study of control samples from healthy donors and cancer patients. This TCR was recovered from a human donor in good health. The donor label of this sample is uncertain. The chain recombines TRBV30 with TRBJ2-2; a weak D match, TRBD1 (5 bases). The specimen was blood. As DNA, the CDR3 is TGTGCCTGGAGTCACCTCGGCAGGGTGGACACCGGGGAGCTGTTTTTT. Translating gives CAWSHLGRVDTGELFF.